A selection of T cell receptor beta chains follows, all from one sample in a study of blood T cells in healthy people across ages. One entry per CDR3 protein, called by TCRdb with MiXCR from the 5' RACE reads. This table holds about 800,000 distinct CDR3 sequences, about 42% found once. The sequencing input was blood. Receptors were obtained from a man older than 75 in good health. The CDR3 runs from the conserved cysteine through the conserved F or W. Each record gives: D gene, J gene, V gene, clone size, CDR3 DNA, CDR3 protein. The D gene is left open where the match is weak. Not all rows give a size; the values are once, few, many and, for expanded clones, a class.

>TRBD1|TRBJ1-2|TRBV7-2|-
TGTGCCAGCAGCTTGCTAGGACAGGGAAGTGGCTACACCTTC
CASSLLGQGSGYTF
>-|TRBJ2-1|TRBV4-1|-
TGCGCCAGCAGCCAAGTGGCTAGCCACGATGAGCAGTTCTTC
CASSQVASHDEQFF
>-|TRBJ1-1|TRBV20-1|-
TGCAGTGCTCGATCAGGAGTTATCAACACTGAAGCTTTCTTT
CSARSGVINTEAFF
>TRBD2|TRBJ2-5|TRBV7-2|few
TGTGCCAGCAGCTCGACTCGGACTAGTGAGACCCAGTACTTC
CASSSTRTSETQYF
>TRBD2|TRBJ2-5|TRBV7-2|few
TGTGCCAGCAGCTTAGTAGCGGGGCAACAAGAGACCCAGTACTTC
CASSLVAGQQETQYF
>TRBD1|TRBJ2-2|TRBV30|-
TGTGCCTGGAACCGGGACAGACTAACGACCGGGGAGCTGTTTTTT
CAWNRDRLTTGELFF
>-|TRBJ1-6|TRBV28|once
TGTGCCAGCAGTCCACGCTCAGACCGTGGTTCACCCCCCCACTTT
CASSPRSDRGSPPHF
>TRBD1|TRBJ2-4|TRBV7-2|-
TGTGCCAGCAGCTCGGACAGGGGTTGGGACATTCAGTACTTC
CASSSDRGWDIQYF
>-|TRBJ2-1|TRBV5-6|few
TGTGCCAGCAGCTTAGGCATGGGTAATGAGCAGTTCTTC
CASSLGMGNEQFF
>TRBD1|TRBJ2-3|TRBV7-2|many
TGTGCCAGCAGCCTCGGGACAGGGGGCCCAGATACGCAGTATTTT
CASSLGTGGPDTQYF
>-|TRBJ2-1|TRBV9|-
TGTGCCAGCAGCGTAACGACGAAACTGGGGGGTAATGAGCAGTTCTTC
CASSVTTKLGGNEQFF
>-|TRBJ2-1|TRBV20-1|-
TGCAGTGCTAGAGTCCTCCTCGGGGGATACAATGAGCAGTTCTTC
CSARVLLGGYNEQFF
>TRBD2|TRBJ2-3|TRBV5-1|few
TGCGCCAGCAGCTTGGCCGGGACTAGCGGTAACACAGATACGCAGTATTTT
CASSLAGTSGNTDTQYF
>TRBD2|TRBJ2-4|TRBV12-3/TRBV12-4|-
TGTGCCAGCAGTTTATCACTAGCGGGAGAGGACATTCAGTACTTC
CASSLSLAGEDIQYF
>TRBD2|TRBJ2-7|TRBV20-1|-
TGCAGTGCCCAACTAGCGGGGTCCTACAATGAGCAGTACTTC
CSAQLAGSYNEQYF
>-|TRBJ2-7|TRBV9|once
TGTGCCAGCAGCTCCCGGGGCCCGCAGTACTTC
CASSSRGPQYF
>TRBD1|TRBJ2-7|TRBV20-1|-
TGCGGTGCTATAGTGGACAGGGTGAGGAACGAGCAGTACTTC
CGAIVDRVRNEQYF
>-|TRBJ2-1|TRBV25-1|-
TGTGCCAGCAGTGATCTGGACCAATACAATGAGCAGTTCTTC
CASSDLDQYNEQFF
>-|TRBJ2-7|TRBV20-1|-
TGCAGTGCCTCAACCGGGGGCAGGGGCGAGCAGTACTTC
CSASTGGRGEQYF
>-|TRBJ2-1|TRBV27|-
TGTGCCAGCAAGAAAGAGGGAGGTTACAATGAGCAGTTCTTC
CASKKEGGYNEQFF
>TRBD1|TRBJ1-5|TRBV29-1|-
TGCAGCGTTGAAGTGGGACAGGGGGTAAATCAGCCCCAGCATTTT
CSVEVGQGVNQPQHF
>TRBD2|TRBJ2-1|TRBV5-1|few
TGCGCCAGCAGCGAATCCACTAGCGGGCCCCTCTCCTACAATGAGCAGTTCTTC
CASSESTSGPLSYNEQFF
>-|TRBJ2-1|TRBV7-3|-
TGTGCCAGCAGCCCCCAGACTAGTCGCGGAATAGGGGAGCAGTTCTTC
CASSPQTSRGIGEQFF
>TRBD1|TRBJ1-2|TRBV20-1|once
TGCAGTGCTAGGGTCACAGGGGGGTCGGGCTACACCTTC
CSARVTGGSGYTF
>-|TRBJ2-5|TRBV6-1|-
TGTGCCAGCAGTGAAATGTCAGGCCAAGAGACCCAGTACTTC
CASSEMSGQETQYF
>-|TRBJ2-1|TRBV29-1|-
TGCAGCGTTGAAGGGGGCAAATACAATGAGCAGTTCTTC
CSVEGGKYNEQFF
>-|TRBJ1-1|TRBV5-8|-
TGTGCCAGCAGCTTGTTTTTGGGTCAGCCCGGAGGCACTGAAGCTTTCTTT
CASSLFLGQPGGTEAFF
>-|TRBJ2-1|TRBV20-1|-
TGCAGTGCTAGAGGAGGGGGAGGGTGGGACAATGAGCAGTTCTTC
CSARGGGGWDNEQFF
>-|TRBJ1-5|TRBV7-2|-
TGTGCCAGCAGGGGACAAGATCAGCCCCAGCATTTT
CASRGQDQPQHF
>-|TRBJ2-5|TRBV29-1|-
TGCAGCGTTAGGCGAGGGGCTGAGCGAAAAGAGACCCAGTACTTC
CSVRRGAERKETQYF
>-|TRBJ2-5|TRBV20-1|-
TGCAGTGCAAACCTTCCGGGACATATTACCTTAGAGACCCAGTACTTC
CSANLPGHITLETQYF
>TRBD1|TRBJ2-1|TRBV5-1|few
TGCGCCAGCAGCCCTCCGACAGGGGGCTACAGTGAGCAGTTCTTC
CASSPPTGGYSEQFF
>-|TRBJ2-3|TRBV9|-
TGTGCCAGCAGCCCCGGACTGTTCGACACAGATACGCAGTATTTT
CASSPGLFDTDTQYF
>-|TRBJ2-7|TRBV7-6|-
TGTGCCAGCAGCTTAGTGGACGGTAACTACGAGCAGTACTTC
CASSLVDGNYEQYF
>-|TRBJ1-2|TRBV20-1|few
TGCAGTGCACAACCCCCCCGGGACACTAATGGCTACACCTTC
CSAQPPRDTNGYTF
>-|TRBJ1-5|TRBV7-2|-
TGTGCCAGCAGCTTAGACCGCTACAATCAGCCCCAGCATTTT
CASSLDRYNQPQHF
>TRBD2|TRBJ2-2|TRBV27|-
TGTGCCAGCAGTTTCTCTAGCGGGAAGACCTCGGGTGCCGGGGAGCTGTTTTTT
CASSFSSGKTSGAGELFF
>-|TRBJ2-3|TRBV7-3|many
TGTGCCAGCAGCCCTGGACACGTCACAGATACGCAGTATTTT
CASSPGHVTDTQYF
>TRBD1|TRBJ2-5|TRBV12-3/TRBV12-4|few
TGTGCCAGCAGCCCCGGGACAGACGAGAGTAAAGAGACCCAGTACTTC
CASSPGTDESKETQYF
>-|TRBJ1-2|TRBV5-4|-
TGTGCCAGCAGCCCGGTCGGGGGCAGCGACTATGGCTACACCTTC
CASSPVGGSDYGYTF
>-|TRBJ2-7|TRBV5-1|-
TGCGCCAGCAGCTTGGGGTCCGGGCTAGGCTCCGACAATGAGCAGTACTTC
CASSLGSGLGSDNEQYF
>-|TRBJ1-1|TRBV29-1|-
TGCAGCGTTAGGGGTAACACTGAAGCTTTCTTT
CSVRGNTEAFF
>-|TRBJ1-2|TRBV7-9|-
TGTGCCAGCAGCTTCGCCTCTCCGGGGCGAGGCTACACCTTC
CASSFASPGRGYTF